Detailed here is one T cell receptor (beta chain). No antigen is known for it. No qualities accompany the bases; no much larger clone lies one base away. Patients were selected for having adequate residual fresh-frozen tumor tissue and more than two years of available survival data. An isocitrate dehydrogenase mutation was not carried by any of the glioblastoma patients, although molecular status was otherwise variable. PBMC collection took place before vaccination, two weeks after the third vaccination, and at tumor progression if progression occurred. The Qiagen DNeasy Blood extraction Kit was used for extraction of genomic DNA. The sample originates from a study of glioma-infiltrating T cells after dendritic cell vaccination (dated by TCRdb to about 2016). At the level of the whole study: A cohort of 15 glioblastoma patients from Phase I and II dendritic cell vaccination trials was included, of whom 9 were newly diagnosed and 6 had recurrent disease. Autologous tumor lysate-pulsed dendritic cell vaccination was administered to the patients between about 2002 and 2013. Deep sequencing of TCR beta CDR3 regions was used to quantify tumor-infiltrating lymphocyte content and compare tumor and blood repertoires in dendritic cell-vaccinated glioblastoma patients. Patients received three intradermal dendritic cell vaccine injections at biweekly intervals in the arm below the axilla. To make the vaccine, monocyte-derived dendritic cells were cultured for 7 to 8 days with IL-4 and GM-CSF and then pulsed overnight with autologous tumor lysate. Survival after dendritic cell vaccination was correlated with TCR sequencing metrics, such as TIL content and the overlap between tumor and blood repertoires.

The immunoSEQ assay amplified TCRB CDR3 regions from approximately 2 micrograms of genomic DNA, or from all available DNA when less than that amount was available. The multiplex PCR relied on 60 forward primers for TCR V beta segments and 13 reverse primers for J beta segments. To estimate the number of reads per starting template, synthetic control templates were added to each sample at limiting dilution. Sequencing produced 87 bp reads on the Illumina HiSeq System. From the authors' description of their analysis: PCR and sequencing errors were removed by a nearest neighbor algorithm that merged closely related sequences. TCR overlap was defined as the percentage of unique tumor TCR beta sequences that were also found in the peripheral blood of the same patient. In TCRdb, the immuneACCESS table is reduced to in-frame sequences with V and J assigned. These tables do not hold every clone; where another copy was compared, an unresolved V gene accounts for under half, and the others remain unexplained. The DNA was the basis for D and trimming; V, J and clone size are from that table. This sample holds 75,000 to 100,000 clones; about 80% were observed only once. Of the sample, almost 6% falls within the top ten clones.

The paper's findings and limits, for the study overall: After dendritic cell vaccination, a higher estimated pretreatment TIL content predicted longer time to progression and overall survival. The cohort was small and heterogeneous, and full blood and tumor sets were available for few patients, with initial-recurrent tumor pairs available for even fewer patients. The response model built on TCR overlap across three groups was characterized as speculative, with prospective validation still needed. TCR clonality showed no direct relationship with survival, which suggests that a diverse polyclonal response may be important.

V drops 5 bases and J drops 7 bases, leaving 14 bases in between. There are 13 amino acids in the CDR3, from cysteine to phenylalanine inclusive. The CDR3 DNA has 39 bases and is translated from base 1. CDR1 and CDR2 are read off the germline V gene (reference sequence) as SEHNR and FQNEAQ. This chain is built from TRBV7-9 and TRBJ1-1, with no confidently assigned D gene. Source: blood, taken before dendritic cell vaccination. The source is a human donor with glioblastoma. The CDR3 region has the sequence CASSPTTGFEAFF. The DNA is TGTGCCAGCAGCCCGACCACGGGGTTTGAAGCTTTCTTT.